The clone carrying this TCR beta chain was counted a few times. These data come from a study of response to subunit inactivated influenza vaccine. V lost 4 bases and J lost 7, with 20 bases in between. The CDR3 contains 15 residues. Germline values: CDR1 SGHDT, CDR2 YYEEEE. MiXCR, run by TCRdb on the RT-PCR reads, gives a single entry per CDR3 protein. The sample lists hundreds of thousands of distinct CDR3 sequences; about 18% were seen once. The chain has TRBV5-6 and TRBJ1-2, with D possibly matching TRBD1 (5 bases). Sequenced here: PBMCs from blood, sampled 4 to 6 days after vaccination. The TCR comes from a man aged 45-60 years who received an inactivated influenza vaccine. The CDR3 reads CASSTVGRDLRGYTF. Written as DNA, the CDR3 is TGTGCCAGCAGCACGGTGGGGCGAGACTTGCGTGGCTACACCTTC.